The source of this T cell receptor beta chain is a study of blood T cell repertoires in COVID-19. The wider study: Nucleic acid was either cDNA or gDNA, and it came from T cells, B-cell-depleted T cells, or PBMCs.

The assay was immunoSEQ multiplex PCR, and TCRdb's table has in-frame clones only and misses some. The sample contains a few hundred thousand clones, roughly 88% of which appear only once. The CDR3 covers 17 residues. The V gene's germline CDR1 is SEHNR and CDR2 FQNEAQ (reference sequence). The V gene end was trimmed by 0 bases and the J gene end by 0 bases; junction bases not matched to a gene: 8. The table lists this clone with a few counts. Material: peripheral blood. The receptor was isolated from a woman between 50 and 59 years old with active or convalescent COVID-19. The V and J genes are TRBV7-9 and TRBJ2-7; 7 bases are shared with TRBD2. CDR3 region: CASSLARETVSSYEQYF. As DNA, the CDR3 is TGTGCCAGCAGCTTAGCGCGGGAGACAGTAAGCTCCTACGAGCAGTACTTC.